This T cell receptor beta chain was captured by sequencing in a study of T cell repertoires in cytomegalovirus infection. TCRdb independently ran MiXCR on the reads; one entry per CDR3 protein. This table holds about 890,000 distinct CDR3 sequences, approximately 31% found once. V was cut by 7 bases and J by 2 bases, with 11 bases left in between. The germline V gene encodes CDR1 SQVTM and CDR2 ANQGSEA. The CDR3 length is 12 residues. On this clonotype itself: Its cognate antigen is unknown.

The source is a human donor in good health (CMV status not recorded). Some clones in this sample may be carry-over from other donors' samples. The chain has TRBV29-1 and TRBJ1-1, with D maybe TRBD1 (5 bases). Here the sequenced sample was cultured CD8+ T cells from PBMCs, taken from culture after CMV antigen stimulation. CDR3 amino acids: CSAFDRNTEAFF. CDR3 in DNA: TGCAGCGCCTTCGACAGAAACACTGAAGCTTTCTTT.